This is a list of T cell receptor beta chains from one sample in a study of blood T cell repertoires in COVID-19. Measured with immunoSEQ multiplex PCR; TCRdb has only the in-frame clones, and not every one. The repertoire holds tens of thousands of clones, over 60% seen once, with more than 15% in the top ten. Sequencing used peripheral blood. The receptors were gathered from a man aged 30 to 45 with COVID-19, enrolled during active disease. Both conserved end residues are part of each CDR3. A D gene is named only where the DNA matches it firmly. Clone size is not always given. Where it is, it says once, few, many or a class for expanded clones.

- TRBD1 TRBJ2-7 TRBV10-2 TGCGCCAGCAGGGCCCCGGGACAGGGAAGTTACGAGCAGTACTTC CASRAPGQGSYEQYF
- - TRBJ1-2 TRBV14 TGTGCCAGCAGCCAAGATGGGAATTTTGGGGGCGCCTACTATGGCTACACCTTC CASSQDGNFGGAYYGYTF
- - TRBJ2-5 TRBV6-5 TGTGCCAGCAGCCGCCTAGTTCAGGGCCAAGAGACCCAGTACTTC CASSRLVQGQETQYF
- TRBD2 TRBJ2-2 TRBV19 TGTGCCAGTAGTCGGGGGGGAGCTTACTCCGGGGAGCTGTTTTTT CASSRGGAYSGELFF
few - TRBJ2-1 TRBV7-9 TGTGCCAGCAGCCCCGCGGCGGACAATGAGCAGTTCTTC CASSPAADNEQFF
once - TRBJ1-1 TRBV7-9 TGTGCCAGCAGCCCCAGGAGGCAGCCGTTTTTACAAGGGACTGAAGCTTTCTTT CASSPRRQPFLQGTEAFF
- TRBD1 TRBJ1-1 TRBV30 TGTGCATTCAGTGGGGGGACAGGGAACACTGAAGCTTTCTTT CAFSGGTGNTEAFF
once - TRBJ2-2 TRBV3-1/TRBV3-2 TGTGCCAGCAGCCAAGACGGTACCGGGGAGCTGTTTTTT CASSQDGTGELFF
once - TRBJ2-1 TRBV11-2 TGTGCCAGCACCCCAGAGGGGGCTGGGACTAGGTACAATGAGCAGTTCTTC CASTPEGAGTRYNEQFF
- TRBD1 TRBJ2-7 TRBV18 TGTGCCAGCTCACCCCGCGACAGGGGGCGCGACGAGCAGTACTTC CASSPRDRGRDEQYF
- - TRBJ1-1 TRBV4-3 TGCGCCAGCAGCCAAGCCCGCGGGGACACTGAAGCTTTCTTT CASSQARGDTEAFF
few TRBD1 TRBJ2-3 TRBV19 TGTGCCAGTAGTATCCCCCCGGGACAGGGGCAAGATACGCAGTATTTT CASSIPPGQGQDTQYF
- TRBD1 TRBJ1-6 TRBV5-1 TGCGCCAGCAGCTTGTCGGGACAGTATAATTCACCCCTCCACTTT CASSLSGQYNSPLHF
few TRBD1 TRBJ1-1 TRBV7-3 TGTGCCAGCAGCCCCACCCCGACAGGGAGGACTGAAGCTTTCTTT CASSPTPTGRTEAFF
- TRBD1 TRBJ1-2 TRBV28 TGTGCCAGCAGTGCCTCACAGGGGTTTGGCTACACCTTC CASSASQGFGYTF
few TRBD1 TRBJ2-7 TRBV7-9 TGTGCCAGCAGCCCCCCGGACAGGGGCTACGAGCAGTACTTC CASSPPDRGYEQYF
- - TRBJ1-2 TRBV7-6 TGTGCCAGCAGCTTAAGTCCGGACAGCCCAAACTATGGCTACACCTTC CASSLSPDSPNYGYTF
- - TRBJ2-2 TRBV6-5 TGTGCCAGCAGTTACTCGGAGTCGAACACCGGGGAGCTGTTTTTT CASSYSESNTGELFF
- - TRBJ2-1 TRBV5-5 TGTGCCAGCAGCTTTACTAGTTATGAGCAGTTCTTC CASSFTSYEQFF
once TRBD2 TRBJ2-1 TRBV5-1 TGCGCCAGCAGCCCACCCCCGCGGCGGGAGGCCAGGAATGAGCAGTTCTTC CASSPPPRREARNEQFF
few TRBD1 TRBJ2-7 TRBV28 TGTGCCAGCCAGGTACCCGGGACAGGGGGCTACGAGCAGTACTTC CASQVPGTGGYEQYF
- - TRBJ2-1 TRBV4-1 TGCGCCAGCAGCCAAGGTAGTCAGGGGAAAAGTGAGCAGTTCTTC CASSQGSQGKSEQFF
- TRBD1 TRBJ1-2 TRBV4-1 TGCGCCAGTACCCCGGCCGGGACAGGGACTGGTTATGGCTACACCTTC CASTPAGTGTGYGYTF
- - TRBJ1-5 TRBV7-2 TGTGCCAGCAGCTCCCCAGGTTCGCCCCAGCATTTT CASSSPGSPQHF
- - TRBJ2-7 TRBV7-6 TGTGCCAGCAGCTTAGCCCCGGACATGACCTACGAGCAGTACTTC CASSLAPDMTYEQYF
- TRBD1 TRBJ1-1 TRBV7-9 TGTGCCAGCAGCCTCAACCCCGGGACAGGGAATGAAGCTTTCTTT CASSLNPGTGNEAFF
few - TRBJ2-5 TRBV7-9 TGTGCCAGCAGCTTAGTTGGTCACAGTGCCCAAGAGACCCAGTACTTC CASSLVGHSAQETQYF
- - TRBJ1-4 TRBV28 - CASSSSGQSVVELFF
- - TRBJ2-1 TRBV11-3 TGTGCCAGCAGCTTATGGGGGGAAGTGATTATCAATGAGCAGTTCTTC CASSLWGEVIINEQFF
once - TRBJ1-4 TRBV19 TGTGCCAGTAGTATACAGGAGGGAGCTGCAACTAATGAAAAACTGTTTTTT CASSIQEGAATNEKLFF
- TRBD1 TRBJ2-7 TRBV11-2 TGTGCCAGCAGCTTCCACCGACCACCGGGACAGGCCGTCTACGAGCAGTACTTC CASSFHRPPGQAVYEQYF
- - TRBJ2-7 TRBV6-2/TRBV6-3 TGTGCCAGCAGTTCTGCGGCGGGGCGGTTCTACGAGCAGTACTTC CASSSAAGRFYEQYF
- - TRBJ1-3 TRBV2 TGTGCCAGCAGTCGGAGGTCGGGTGTGGACACCATATATTTT CASSRRSGVDTIYF
once TRBD1 TRBJ2-5 TRBV6-5 TGTGCCAGCAGTCCCCAGACAGGGGACGGGGAGACCCAGTACTTC CASSPQTGDGETQYF
- TRBD1 TRBJ1-3 TRBV5-8 TGTGCCAGCAGCTTTCAGGGGGCGGATGGAAACACCATATATTTT CASSFQGADGNTIYF
few TRBD1 TRBJ2-5 TRBV30 TGTGCCTGGCGTCAAGTGGGACAGGGGAAGACCCAGTACTTC CAWRQVGQGKTQYF
- TRBD1 TRBJ2-2 TRBV5-4 TGTGCCAGCAGCCCACGACAGGGCCCCGGGGAGCTGTTTTTT CASSPRQGPGELFF
- TRBD2 TRBJ2-1 TRBV7-9 TGTGCCAGCAGCTTAGAATTTGGGCTAGCGGAACAATCCTACAATGAGCAGTTCTTC CASSLEFGLAEQSYNEQFF
- TRBD2 TRBJ2-3 TRBV7-2 TGTGCCAGCAGTTCGCCCCGGGGGGGTTACACAGATACGCAGTATTTT CASSSPRGGYTDTQYF
- - TRBJ1-4 TRBV6-1 TGTGCCAGCAGTGAACTGCGAAGATCAGAAAAACTGTTTTTT CASSELRRSEKLFF
- - TRBJ2-7 TRBV24-1 TGTGCCACTATTGGCAGGGTCGACCACGAGCAGTACTTC CATIGRVDHEQYF
- TRBD1 TRBJ2-3 TRBV29-1 TGCAGCGTTAGGACAGGGGGCACAGATACGCAGTATTTT CSVRTGGTDTQYF
- - TRBJ1-2 TRBV28 TGTGCCAGCAGGACATCAGTTGTAGGCTACACCTTC CASRTSVVGYTF
- TRBD2 TRBJ2-5 TRBV10-2 TGCGCCAGCACCGCAGCGGGAAAAGAGACCCAGTACTTC CASTAAGKETQYF
- - TRBJ2-7 TRBV20-1 TGCAGTGCTAGTTCAGGCTACGAGCAGTACTTC CSASSGYEQYF
few - TRBJ1-2 TRBV5-6 TGTGCCAGCAGCCCCGGACGGGGGGACTATGGCTACACCTTC CASSPGRGDYGYTF
- - TRBJ2-5 TRBV5-1 TGCGCCAGCAGTAAGTCCGGGAAACAAGAGACCCAGTACTTC CASSKSGKQETQYF
- TRBD1 TRBJ1-1 TRBV3-1/TRBV3-2 TGTGCCAGCAGCCAAGGACAGGGATGGGGATCAATGAACACTGAAGCTTTCTTT CASSQGQGWGSMNTEAFF
- - TRBJ1-2 TRBV15 TGTGCCACCAGCAGAGATGTGGCAACCTATGGCTACACCTTC CATSRDVATYGYTF
- TRBD1 TRBJ1-6 TRBV25-1 TGTGCCAGCAGTGAAGAGAGGGGGCGGGATTCACCCCTCCACTTT CASSEERGRDSPLHF
- TRBD1 TRBJ1-2 TRBV6-6 TGTGCCAGCAGGGGGGACACAGGGGTCTATGGCTACACCTTC CASRGDTGVYGYTF
- - TRBJ1-1 TRBV5-4 TGTGCCAGCAGCACCCAGGGATGGAACACTGAAGCTTTCTTT CASSTQGWNTEAFF
- TRBD2 TRBJ2-5 TRBV4-1 TGCGCCAGCAGCCAAGCCCACGGGACTAGCGGGGGGGGGCAAGAGACCCAGTACTTC CASSQAHGTSGGGQETQYF
- TRBD1 TRBJ2-7 TRBV4-3 TGCGCCAGCAGCCAAGAGGACAGGGGGGACGAGCAGTACTTC CASSQEDRGDEQYF